This is a list of T cell receptor beta chains from one sample in a study of identifying expanded T cells in peripheral blood. The method was immunoSEQ multiplex PCR; TCRdb's version includes in-frame clones alone and lacks a portion of them. The table includes about 94,000 clones, roughly 86% detected once. Sequenced sample: blood. Receptors were obtained from a person aged 18-70 years in good health. CDR3s include the opening cysteine and the closing phenylalanine or tryptophan. The D gene is left open where the match is weak. Size is omitted from some rows. Given values are once, few, many or a class for expanded clones.

NA	TRBD1	TRBV12-5	TRBJ2-7	CASGPGQSYEQYF	TGTGCTAGTGGCCCGGGACAGAGCTACGAGCAGTACTTC
NA	TRBD2	TRBV19	TRBJ2-5	CASSRSGGVIEETQYF	TGTGCCAGTAGTAGAAGCGGGGGGGTTATCGAAGAGACCCAGTACTTC
NA	TRBD2	TRBV11-2	TRBJ2-7	CASSLRVWEGTYEQYF	TGTGCCAGCAGCTTACGTGTCTGGGAGGGGACCTACGAGCAGTACTTC
NA	NA	TRBV18	TRBJ2-5	CASSPSLSRTGAGETQYF	TGTGCCAGCTCACCATCCCTCAGTCGGACCGGGGCAGGAGAGACCCAGTACTTC
NA	NA	TRBV18	TRBJ1-5	CASSPGVSSVNQPQHF	TGTGCCAGCTCACCAGGTGTCAGTAGTGTGAATCAGCCCCAGCATTTT
NA	NA	TRBV11-1	TRBJ2-7	CASSLGVSLAEQYF	TGTGCCAGCAGCTTGGGAGTCAGCTTAGCCGAGCAGTACTTC
once	NA	TRBV9	TRBJ1-5	CASSVDVGQPQHF	TGTGCCAGCAGCGTAGATGTTGGTCAGCCCCAGCATTTT
NA	NA	TRBV4-1	TRBJ2-3	CASSPPGGSDTDTQYF	TGCGCCAGCAGCCCCCCCGGGGGCTCGGACACAGATACGCAGTATTTT
NA	TRBD2	TRBV18	TRBJ2-5	CASSPEVTAGPEETQYF	TGTGCCAGCTCACCAGAAGTGACAGCGGGGCCCGAAGAGACCCAGTACTTC
NA	TRBD1	TRBV14	TRBJ2-7	CASSLGQGRYEQYF	TGTGCCAGCAGCCTTGGACAGGGGCGCTACGAGCAGTACTTC
NA	NA	TRBV6-5	TRBJ2-7	CASSYWGAVEQYF	TGTGCCAGCAGTTACTGGGGGGCGGTCGAGCAGTACTTC
NA	NA	TRBV5-5	TRBJ1-1	CASSRVGSTSTEAFF	TGTGCCAGCAGCCGAGTGGGCAGTACGAGCACTGAAGCTTTCTTT
NA	TRBD2	TRBV11-2	TRBJ2-1	CASSLGKREYYNEQFF	TGTGCCAGCAGCTTAGGTAAGCGGGAGTATTACAATGAGCAGTTCTTC
NA	TRBD1	TRBV9	TRBJ1-2	CASSTGTAVEYGYTF	TGTGCCAGCAGCACAGGGACAGCGGTTGAGTATGGCTACACCTTC
NA	NA	TRBV2	TRBJ1-3	CASKGGNTIYF	TGTGCCTCTAAGGGGGGAAACACCATATATTTT
NA	TRBD1	TRBV30	TRBJ2-7	CAQNRGRGEQYF	TGTGCCCAGAACAGGGGGCGCGGCGAGCAGTACTTC
few	NA	TRBV7-2	TRBJ2-6	CASSLVVTGANVLTF	TGTGCCAGCAGCTTAGTGGTGACTGGGGCCAACGTCCTGACTTTC
NA	TRBD2	TRBV7-8	TRBJ2-7	CASSPPGLQISSYEQYF	TGTGCCAGCAGCCCCCCGGGACTACAAATTAGCTCCTACGAGCAGTACTTC
NA	NA	TRBV18	TRBJ1-6	CASSPRNRDNSPLHF	TGTGCCAGCTCACCAAGGAACAGGGATAATTCACCCCTCCACTTT
NA	TRBD1	TRBV6-1	TRBJ1-2	CASSEAGQGAGGYTF	TGTGCCAGCAGTGAAGCGGGGCAGGGGGCGGGTGGCTACACCTTC
NA	NA	TRBV7-3	TRBJ2-5	CASSPAGQETQYF	TGTGCCAGCAGCCCGGCAGGGCAAGAGACCCAGTACTTC
NA	TRBD1	TRBV27	TRBJ2-2	CASRMTGGSGELFF	TGTGCCAGCCGCATGACAGGGGGCTCCGGGGAGCTGTTTTTT
NA	NA	TRBV7-2	TRBJ1-5	CASSLRGDQPQHF	TGTGCCAGCAGCTTGAGGGGGGATCAGCCCCAGCATTTT
NA	NA	TRBV5-4	TRBJ1-1	CASSLGRTNTEAFF	TGTGCCAGCAGCTTGGGGCGGACGAACACTGAAGCTTTCTTT
NA	TRBD1	TRBV6-4	TRBJ2-1	CASRLGQGVNEQFF	TGTGCCAGCAGACTGGGACAGGGGGTAAATGAGCAGTTCTTC
NA	TRBD1	TRBV19	TRBJ2-1	CASSIVFGGDRGLSYNEQFF	TGTGCCAGTAGTATAGTATTTGGTGGGGACAGGGGGCTTTCCTACAATGAGCAGTTCTTC
NA	NA	TRBV6-1	TRBJ2-5	CASPPDGGMETQYF	TGTGCCAGCCCCCCAGACGGGGGCATGGAGACCCAGTACTTC
NA	TRBD2	TRBV7-6	TRBJ2-5	CASSKGLAGGAETQYF	TGTGCCAGCAGCAAGGGACTAGCGGGGGGGGCAGAGACCCAGTACTTC
NA	TRBD2	TRBV12-5	TRBJ2-5	CASGLARKGLAGDLQETQYF	TGTGCTAGTGGTTTGGCCCGTAAGGGGCTAGCGGGGGATCTTCAAGAGACCCAGTACTTC
NA	TRBD1	TRBV18	TRBJ2-1	CASSPGTGGYNEQFF	TGTGCCAGCTCACCGGGGACAGGGGGCTACAATGAGCAGTTCTTC
NA	NA	TRBV6-4	TRBJ2-3	CASSDSAESTDTQYF	TGTGCCAGCAGTGACTCAGCGGAAAGCACAGATACGCAGTATTTT
NA	NA	TRBV27	TRBJ1-1	CASSRLTGNTEAFF	TGTGCCAGCAGTCGCTTAACAGGGAACACTGAAGCTTTCTTT
NA	NA	TRBV18	TRBJ1-2	CASSPDGANYGYTF	TGTGCCAGCTCACCTGACGGGGCTAACTATGGCTACACCTTC
NA	NA	TRBV27	TRBJ2-1	CASSLDGLEQFF	TGTGCCAGCAGTTTAGACGGACTCGAGCAGTTCTTC
NA	NA	TRBV6-5	TRBJ1-1	CASSYGGGGNTEAFF	TGTGCCAGCAGTTACGGAGGCGGAGGGAACACTGAAGCTTTCTTT
NA	NA	TRBV5-1	TRBJ1-1	CASRRGETEAFF	TGCGCCAGCAGAAGGGGCGAAACTGAAGCTTTCTTT
NA	NA	TRBV5-1	TRBJ1-1	CASSLVQGWGTEAFF	TGCGCCAGCAGCTTGGTACAGGGTTGGGGTACTGAAGCTTTCTTT
NA	NA	TRBV14	TRBJ2-2	CASSGSIGFANTGELFF	TGTGCCAGCAGCGGGTCTATAGGGTTCGCGAACACCGGGGAGCTGTTTTTT
NA	TRBD1	TRBV6-5	TRBJ1-5	CASSSDRGQPQHF	TGTGCCAGCAGCTCGGACAGGGGCCAGCCCCAGCATTTT
NA	NA	TRBV4-2	TRBJ2-7	CASSQENRAAWQGVYEQYF	TGTGCCAGCAGCCAAGAAAACCGGGCTGCTTGGCAGGGCGTCTACGAGCAGTACTTC
NA	NA	TRBV19	TRBJ2-1	CASSGLGLGYNEQFF	TGTGCCAGTAGTGGCTTGGGACTCGGCTACAATGAGCAGTTCTTC
once	NA	TRBV7-3	TRBJ2-2	CASSFNSVTGELFF	TGTGCCAGCAGCTTCAACTCGGTCACCGGGGAGCTGTTTTTT
NA	TRBD1	TRBV5-5	TRBJ1-1	CASSLVGTGTGDRWSTEAFF	TGTGCCAGCAGCTTGGTAGGGACCGGGACAGGGGATCGGTGGAGCACTGAAGCTTTCTTT
NA	NA	TRBV30	TRBJ1-2	CAWSHGGNYGYTF	TGTGCCTGGAGTCACGGGGGGAACTATGGCTACACCTTC
NA	TRBD1	TRBV6-5	TRBJ1-5	CASSRDRREYQPQHF	TGTGCCAGCAGCAGGGACAGACGGGAGTATCAGCCCCAGCATTTT
NA	TRBD2	TRBV27	TRBJ2-3	CASSLRSSGGGSTDTQYF	TGTGCCAGCAGCCTTCGGTCTAGCGGGGGGGGTAGCACAGATACGCAGTATTTT
NA	TRBD1	TRBV2	TRBJ2-7	CASSPGQGISYEQYF	TGTGCCAGCAGTCCGGGACAGGGGATCTCCTACGAGCAGTACTTC
NA	TRBD1	TRBV30	TRBJ1-1	CAWRRDRGSENTEAFF	TGTGCCTGGAGGCGTGACAGGGGAAGTGAGAACACTGAAGCTTTCTTT
once	TRBD1	TRBV5-1	TRBJ1-5	CASSPGTDQPQHF	TGCGCCAGCAGCCCCGGGACAGATCAGCCCCAGCATTTT
NA	NA	TRBV10-3	TRBJ2-6	CAIGPGATSGANVLTF	TGTGCCATCGGACCAGGGGCCACCTCTGGGGCCAACGTCCTGACTTTC
NA	TRBD2	TRBV6-1	TRBJ2-1	CASSSGTRESDEQFF	TGTGCCAGCAGTTCCGGGACTAGGGAGTCCGATGAGCAGTTCTTC
NA	TRBD2	TRBV11-2	TRBJ2-7	CASSSKTSGQPYEQYF	TGTGCCAGCAGCTCAAAGACTAGCGGACAACCCTACGAGCAGTACTTC
NA	NA	TRBV18	TRBJ1-1	CASSPRGQRNTEAFF	TGTGCCAGCTCACCACGGGGGCAGAGGAACACTGAAGCTTTCTTT
NA	TRBD1	TRBV19	TRBJ2-7	CASSRDSSDEQYF	TGTGCCAGTAGTAGGGACAGTAGCGACGAGCAGTACTTC
NA	TRBD1	TRBV7-6	TRBJ1-5	CASSLGTGRGQPQHF	TGTGCCAGCAGCTTGGGGACAGGGAGAGGTCAGCCCCAGCATTTT
NA	NA	TRBV5-6	TRBJ1-4	CASSLIATNEKLFF	TGTGCCAGCAGCCTTATTGCAACTAATGAAAAACTGTTTTTT
NA	TRBD2	TRBV7-2	TRBJ2-1	CASRSSGGSYNEQFF	TGTGCCAGCAGATCCAGCGGGGGATCCTACAATGAGCAGTTCTTC